This entry describes one TCR beta chain. J was trimmed by 2 bases and V by 6 bases; bases with no gene match: 18. This CDR3 contains 18 residues. With a J-beta primer mix and a sample-barcoded 5' primer, a second PCR ran about 6 to 11 cycles. MiXCR, run by TCRdb on the 5' RACE reads, gives a single entry per CDR3 protein. The data contain hundreds of thousands of distinct CDR3 sequences, around 50% of them singletons. This record comes from a study of blood T cells in healthy people across ages. This clonotype originated in an elderly woman in good health. This rearrangement joins TRBV12-3 or TRBV12-4 to TRBJ2-7, with 8 bases lining up with TRBD1. Sequenced: blood. CDR3 protein: CASRQSGVGDRGPYEQYF. In DNA, the CDR3 is TGTGCCAGCAGGCAAAGCGGCGTCGGAGACAGGGGCCCCTACGAGCAGTACTTC.